This is a list of T cell receptor beta chains from one sample in a study of identical twins. One entry per CDR3 protein, called by TCRdb with MiXCR from the 5' RACE reads. The table shows 400,000 to 500,000 distinct CDR3 sequences, with roughly 20% occurring only once. What was sequenced was naive T cells sorted from blood. These receptors all stem from a man aged 45 to 65 in good health. CDR3s include the opening cysteine and the closing phenylalanine or tryptophan. The D gene is left open where the match is weak. Expanded clones are given a class, and other clones once, few, many or no size at all.

j_gene: TRBJ2-7
abundance: few
v_gene: TRBV15
d_gene: NA
CDR3aa: CATSRTGRTYEQYF
CDR3nt: TGTGCCACCAGCAGGACAGGGAGGACCTACGAGCAGTACTTC

j_gene: TRBJ2-1
abundance: few
v_gene: TRBV5-1
d_gene: NA
CDR3aa: CASSGRTDRPSDEQFF
CDR3nt: TGCGCCAGCAGCGGCCGGACGGATCGGCCCAGTGATGAGCAGTTCTTC

j_gene: TRBJ2-7
abundance: NA
v_gene: TRBV18
d_gene: NA
CDR3aa: CASSSRGGSTYEQYF
CDR3nt: TGTGCCAGCTCCTCAAGGGGGGGTTCGACCTACGAGCAGTACTTC

j_gene: TRBJ1-2
abundance: many
v_gene: TRBV4-3
d_gene: NA
CDR3aa: CASSQDRGVGYGYTF
CDR3nt: TGCGCCAGCAGCCAAGATCGGGGAGTAGGATATGGCTACACCTTC

j_gene: TRBJ1-2
abundance: NA
v_gene: TRBV5-1
d_gene: NA
CDR3aa: CASSPEIGAYGYTF
CDR3nt: TGCGCCAGCAGCCCGGAAATTGGGGCTTATGGCTACACCTTC

j_gene: TRBJ1-4
abundance: many
v_gene: TRBV20-1
d_gene: NA
CDR3aa: CSARGSKEKLFF
CDR3nt: TGCAGTGCTAGAGGGTCCAAGGAAAAACTGTTTTTT

j_gene: TRBJ1-4
abundance: few
v_gene: TRBV6-1
d_gene: NA
CDR3aa: CASSPWEKDEKLFF
CDR3nt: TGTGCCAGCAGCCCCTGGGAGAAAGATGAAAAACTGTTTTTT

j_gene: TRBJ2-7
abundance: many
v_gene: TRBV4-2
d_gene: TRBD1
CDR3aa: CASSLRAQMTGVNEQYF
CDR3nt: TGTGCCAGCAGCCTTAGAGCCCAAATGACAGGGGTCAACGAGCAGTACTTC

j_gene: TRBJ2-5
abundance: NA
v_gene: TRBV7-9
d_gene: NA
CDR3aa: CASSLHGEETQYF
CDR3nt: TGTGCCAGCAGCTTACACGGCGAAGAGACCCAGTACTTC

j_gene: TRBJ2-1
abundance: many
v_gene: TRBV29-1
d_gene: NA
CDR3aa: CSVSRNEQFF
CDR3nt: TGCAGCGTGTCCCGGAATGAGCAGTTCTTC

j_gene: TRBJ2-4
abundance: many
v_gene: TRBV19
d_gene: TRBD2
CDR3aa: CASSIPGTSGPRGNIQYF
CDR3nt: TGTGCCAGTAGTATCCCCGGGACTAGCGGCCCTCGCGGAAACATTCAGTACTTC

j_gene: TRBJ1-1
abundance: many
v_gene: TRBV20-1
d_gene: TRBD1
CDR3aa: CSAPWTGRNTEAFF
CDR3nt: TGCAGTGCCCCATGGACAGGGCGGAACACTGAAGCTTTCTTT

j_gene: TRBJ2-1
abundance: many
v_gene: TRBV28
d_gene: NA
CDR3aa: CASSLMEGVNEQFF
CDR3nt: TGTGCCAGCAGTTTAATGGAGGGGGTCAATGAGCAGTTCTTC

j_gene: TRBJ2-5
abundance: few
v_gene: TRBV7-2
d_gene: TRBD1
CDR3aa: CASSPQGLETQYF
CDR3nt: TGTGCCAGCAGCCCACAGGGGCTGGAGACCCAGTACTTC

j_gene: TRBJ2-5
abundance: NA
v_gene: TRBV28
d_gene: NA
CDR3aa: CASSFLRTVEETQYF
CDR3nt: TGTGCCAGCAGTTTTTTGAGAACCGTTGAAGAGACCCAGTACTTC

j_gene: TRBJ2-3
abundance: few
v_gene: TRBV4-3
d_gene: NA
CDR3aa: CASSQEGDTQYF
CDR3nt: TGCGCCAGCAGCCAAGAAGGGGATACGCAGTATTTT

j_gene: TRBJ2-3
abundance: many
v_gene: TRBV4-2
d_gene: TRBD2
CDR3aa: CASSEGLAGPNGYF
CDR3nt: TGTGCCAGCAGCGAGGGACTAGCGGGGCCCAACGGGTATTTT

j_gene: TRBJ2-2
abundance: many
v_gene: TRBV15
d_gene: TRBD2
CDR3aa: CATSILAGGSNTGELFF
CDR3nt: TGTGCCACCAGCATACTAGCGGGGGGCTCGAACACCGGGGAGCTGTTTTTT

j_gene: TRBJ2-1
abundance: NA
v_gene: TRBV5-1
d_gene: TRBD1
CDR3aa: CASSLWDRGHNEQFF
CDR3nt: TGCGCCAGCAGCTTGTGGGACAGGGGCCACAATGAGCAGTTCTTC

j_gene: TRBJ1-1
abundance: NA
v_gene: TRBV14
d_gene: NA
CDR3aa: CASSQDRGEMNTEAFF
CDR3nt: TGTGCCAGCAGCCAAGATAGAGGAGAAATGAACACTGAAGCTTTCTTT

j_gene: TRBJ2-1
abundance: NA
v_gene: TRBV20-1
d_gene: TRBD1
CDR3aa: CSARDLQAGGIGEQFF
CDR3nt: TGCAGTGCTAGAGATCTTCAGGCAGGGGGCATTGGTGAGCAGTTCTTC

j_gene: TRBJ2-1
abundance: many
v_gene: TRBV4-3
d_gene: TRBD1
CDR3aa: CASSQDRDSTEQFF
CDR3nt: TGCGCCAGCAGCCAAGATCGGGACAGCACCGAGCAGTTCTTC

j_gene: TRBJ1-2
abundance: NA
v_gene: TRBV18
d_gene: NA
CDR3aa: CASSPTRGSSYGYTF
CDR3nt: TGTGCCAGCTCACCAACCAGGGGAAGCAGCTATGGCTACACCTTC

j_gene: TRBJ2-1
abundance: NA
v_gene: TRBV25-1
d_gene: TRBD2
CDR3aa: CASRAGGRYNEQFF
CDR3nt: TGTGCCAGCAGGGCGGGGGGGCGTTACAATGAGCAGTTCTTC

j_gene: TRBJ2-7
abundance: NA
v_gene: TRBV7-6
d_gene: NA
CDR3aa: CASSPRGGASSYEQYF
CDR3nt: TGTGCCAGCAGCCCCAGGGGGGGGGCCAGCTCCTACGAGCAGTACTTC

j_gene: TRBJ2-1
abundance: few
v_gene: TRBV7-6
d_gene: NA
CDR3aa: CASSLMSSVNEQFF
CDR3nt: TGTGCCAGCAGCTTAATGTCCTCGGTCAATGAGCAGTTCTTC

j_gene: TRBJ2-1
abundance: few
v_gene: TRBV6-2/TRBV6-3
d_gene: NA
CDR3aa: CASTELFNNEQFF
CDR3nt: TGTGCCAGCACCGAACTATTTAACAATGAGCAGTTCTTC

j_gene: TRBJ1-2
abundance: few
v_gene: TRBV6-1
d_gene: NA
CDR3aa: CASRQPGPPKASGYTF
CDR3nt: TGTGCCAGCAGACAGCCGGGACCCCCGAAGGCGAGCGGCTACACCTTC

j_gene: TRBJ2-1
abundance: NA
v_gene: TRBV20-1
d_gene: NA
CDR3aa: CSASRLASDEQFF
CDR3nt: TGCAGTGCTAGCCGTTTGGCCTCCGATGAGCAGTTCTTC

j_gene: TRBJ2-6
abundance: NA
v_gene: TRBV18
d_gene: NA
CDR3aa: CASSPSRAGANVLTF
CDR3nt: TGTGCCAGCTCACCTTCGAGGGCTGGGGCCAACGTCCTGACTTTC